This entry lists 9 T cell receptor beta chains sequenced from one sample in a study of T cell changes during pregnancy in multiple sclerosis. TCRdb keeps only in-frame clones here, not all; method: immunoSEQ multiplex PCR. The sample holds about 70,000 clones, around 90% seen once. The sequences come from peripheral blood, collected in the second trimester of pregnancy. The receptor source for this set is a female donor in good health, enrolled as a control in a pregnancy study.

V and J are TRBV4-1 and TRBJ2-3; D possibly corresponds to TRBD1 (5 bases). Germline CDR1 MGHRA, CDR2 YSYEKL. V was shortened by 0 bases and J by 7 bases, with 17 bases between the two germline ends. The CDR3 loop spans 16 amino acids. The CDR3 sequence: CASSQDRWGPENTQYF. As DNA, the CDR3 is TGCGCCAGCAGCCAAGATCGTTGGGGCCCGGAGAATACGCAGTATTTT.

CDR3 residues: CASSRTGADGYTF. The CDR3 bases are TGTGCCAGCTCACGGACAGGTGCCGATGGCTACACCTTC. This chain joins TRBV18 and TRBJ1-2; 7 nucleotides agree with TRBD1. CDR1 and CDR2 (germline): KGHSH, LQKENI. The CDR3 spans 13 residues. Trimming cost V 4 bases and J 6 bases; bases outside gene matches: 5.

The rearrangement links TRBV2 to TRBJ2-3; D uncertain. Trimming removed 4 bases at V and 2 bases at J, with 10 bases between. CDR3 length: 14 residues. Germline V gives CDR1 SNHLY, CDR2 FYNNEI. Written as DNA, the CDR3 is TGTGCCAGCAGTGTGGCGCGGCCCACAGATACGCAGTATTTT. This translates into CASSVARPTDTQYF. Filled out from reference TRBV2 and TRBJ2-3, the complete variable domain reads EPEVTQTPSHQVTQMGQEVILRCVPISNHLYFYWYRQILGQKVEFLVSFYNNEISEKSEIFDDQFSVERPDGSNFTLKIRSTKLEDSAMYFCASSVARPTDTQYFGPGTRLTVL.

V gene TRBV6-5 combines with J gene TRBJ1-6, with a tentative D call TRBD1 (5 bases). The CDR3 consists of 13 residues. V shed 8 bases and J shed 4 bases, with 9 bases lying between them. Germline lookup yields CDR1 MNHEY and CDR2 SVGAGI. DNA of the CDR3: TGTGCCAGCTTTGACAGTTATAATTCACCCCTCCACTTT. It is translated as CASFDSYNSPLHF.

The CDR3 loop reads CATRVGARGYTEAFF. The CDR3, as DNA: TGTGCCACCAGGGTGGGGGCGAGGGGATACACTGAAGCTTTCTTT. The chain links TRBV6-6 to TRBJ1-1, with TRBD1 as a possible D gene (6 bases). Per the germline V gene, CDR1 is MNHNY and CDR2 is SVGAGI (reference sequence). CDR3 length: 15 residues. Trimming stripped 10 bases from V and 3 bases from J, with 21 bases between.

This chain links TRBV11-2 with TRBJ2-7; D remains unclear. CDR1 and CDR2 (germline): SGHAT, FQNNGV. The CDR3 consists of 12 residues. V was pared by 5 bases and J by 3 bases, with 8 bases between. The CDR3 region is CASSVRSYEQYF. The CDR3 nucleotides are TGTGCCAGCAGCGTCCGGAGCTACGAGCAGTACTTC.

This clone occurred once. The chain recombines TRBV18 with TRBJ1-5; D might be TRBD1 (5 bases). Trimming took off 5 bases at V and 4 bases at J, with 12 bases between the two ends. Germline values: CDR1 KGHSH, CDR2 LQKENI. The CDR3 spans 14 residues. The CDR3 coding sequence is TGTGCCAGCTCAGGGGGGTCTAATAATCAGCCCCAGCATTTT. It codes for CASSGGSNNQPQHF. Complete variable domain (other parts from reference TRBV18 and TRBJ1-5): NAGVMQNPRHLVRRRGQEARLRCSPMKGHSHVYWYRQLPEEGLKFMVYLQKENIIDESGMPKERFSAEFPKEGPSILRIQQVVRGDSAAYFCASSGGSNNQPQHFGDGTRLSIL.

CDR3 in DNA: TGTGCCAGTAGTACTGTCGGACGGACATCTAACTATGGCTACACCTTC. Translating gives CASSTVGRTSNYGYTF. The chain combines TRBV19 with TRBJ1-2; maybe TRBD1 (5 bases). Trimming cost V 4 bases and J 0 bases, with 15 bases left between them. Germline lookup yields CDR1 LNHDA and CDR2 SQIVND (reference sequence). This CDR3 is 16 amino acids long.

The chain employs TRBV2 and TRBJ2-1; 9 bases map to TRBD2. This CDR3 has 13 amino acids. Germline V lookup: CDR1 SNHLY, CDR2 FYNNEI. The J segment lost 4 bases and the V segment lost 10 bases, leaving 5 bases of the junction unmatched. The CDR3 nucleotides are TGTGCCACCAAGCGGGGGGCTTACAATGAGCAGTTCTTC. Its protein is CATKRGAYNEQFF.